The T cell receptor beta chain under discussion was sequenced for a study of shared clonotypes between healthy human individuals (dated by TCRdb to the early 2020s). For context, the study as a whole: A couple of women and a few men aged 18 to 49 years were included in the cohort. Per donor, three plates each were used for CD4 naive and CD4 memory, two for CD8 naive, and one for CD8 memory. Blood TCR repertoires of five healthy adults were deeply sequenced to estimate repertoire size and the extent of clonotype sharing between individuals. Different laboratories and diverse techniques were used to prepare libraries and sequence TCR repertoires, to increase sequencing depth and limit assay-specific biases. Between about 0.8 and 9 billion PBMCs per donor were obtained by leukapheresis.

A word on this clone: Its antigen has not been determined. Per-nucleotide qualities are absent, and no much larger clonotype sits a single base away.

Donors were healthy HIV-negative adults with no recently reported acute infections or vaccinations. All donors were Caucasian adults living in Nashville, Tennessee, USA. Magnetic negative selection was used to enrich CD4+ T cells, after which naive cells were positively selected on CD45RA and the negative fraction became the memory subset. After blood collection by leukapheresis, PBMCs were isolated using Ficoll-Histopaque density gradient centrifugation and then cryopreserved in the vapor phase of liquid nitrogen. Purity and quantity of every magnetically sorted T cell population were checked by analytical flow cytometry. Genomic DNA was isolated from every sorted fraction and measured by UV absorbance on a Nanodrop 2000c. Using the deep immunoSEQ assay, multiplex PCR amplified TCR CDR3 regions from genomic DNA. For each cell subset, the extracted genomic DNA was distributed evenly across all wells of several immunoSEQ 96-well plates, and each plate served as one replicate. Each replicate PCR for sorted subsets received around 200 ng genomic DNA, equal to tens of thousands of T cell genomes. The purified libraries were quantified using a Qubit 3.0 fluorometer, sized with a Bioanalyzer 2100, and then quantified again using the KAPA Library Quantification kit. A separate single-read 150-cycle Illumina NextSeq 550 flow cell was used to sequence each immunoSEQ 96-well plate. The published analysis was carried out like this. Because the immunoSEQ output held only junctional sequences and lacked quality scores, the filtering could not match the filtering applied to full-length reads. To assign V/J genes and CDR3, sequences were annotated against IMGT germline references using PyIR, a Python wrapper for IgBLAST v1.9. Reads were removed for weak V/J assignments (E-value above 1e-6), missing CDR3, stop codons, out-of-frame junctions, or ambiguous translated residues. V3J clonotypes were defined as sequences sharing the same inferred V gene, J gene, and CDR3 amino acid sequence. To compute the percentage overlap between repertoires, the number of shared unique clonotypes was divided by the size of the smaller repertoire. RTK rarefaction, the Chao1 estimator, and Recon v2.1 estimates of unobserved clonotypes were used to assess repertoire richness. OLGA was used to compute generation probabilities for all TCRbeta clonotypes that the gDNA method yielded from a handful of donors. Held by TCRdb, this immuneACCESS table contains in-frame sequences only and omits some clones. Under half of the omission traces to an unresolved V gene where checked; the cause of the rest is unknown. V and J calls and clone size are those listed in that table; D and trimming were worked out from the DNA. This sample has more than 1.2 million clones in its table, and just under 99% of those were observed once. The ten largest make up approximately 0.4% of the sample.

There are 14 amino acids in the CDR3, from cysteine to phenylalanine inclusive. Just CDR3 DNA is preserved here, 42 bases in frame from base 1. V and J are trimmed by 6 bases and 5 bases, and the gene matches miss 7 bases of the junction. CDR1 and CDR2 are read off the germline V gene as MDHEN and SYDVKM. Broader findings and caveats from the paper: Based on pairwise subsampling, the degree of clonotype sharing among donors was expected to be affected by sequencing depth. Clonotypes shared by all four sorted-subset donors showed higher generation probabilities than non-shared clonotypes. Naive subsets generally had larger estimated clonotype richness than memory subsets did. Because the study included a small number of donors, the genetic and exposure-history diversity represented was limited. Sampling was limited to blood, and TCR repertoires in tissue likely differ from TCR repertoires in blood. Sharing across several donors was observed for approximately 5% of naive CD4, 3% to 4% of naive CD8, 2.3% of memory CD4, and roughly 0.4% of memory CD8 clonotypes. Incomplete sequencing was indicated by rarefaction of sorted-subset datasets, despite the large sequencing depth.

Input material: naive CD4+ T cells sorted from blood. The cell subset or site label on this specimen signifies: CD45RA+ positively selected. This TCR derives from a man in his thirties or forties in good health. The sequence is built from TRBV28 and TRBJ1-5; 7 central nucleotides agree with TRBD1. The CDR3 corresponds to CASRTGQIDQPQHF. In nucleotide form, the sequence is TGTGCCAGCAGGACGGGACAGATAGATCAGCCCCAGCATTTT.